Below, 20 T cell receptor beta chains from the same sample are listed, as sequenced in a study of identical twins. TCRdb ran MiXCR on the 5' RACE reads and lists one entry per CDR3 protein. The sample records a few hundred thousand distinct CDR3 sequences, around 9.6% being singletons. The same sample was also used in a study of yellow fever vaccine responses in identical twins.

Source material: PBMCs. These receptors came from a woman aged 18-29 years in good health.

This clonotype was seen more than once but under ten times. The chain has TRBV11-2 and TRBJ2-3, with 12 bases identical to TRBD2. The V gene's germline CDR1 is SGHAT and CDR2 FQNNGV. Germline trimming cut 2 bases from V and 4 bases from J; bases unmatched to any gene: 10. This CDR3 contains 18 residues. CDR3 bases: TGTGCCAGCAGCTTAATACCCCGACTAGCGGGAGTTCCAGATACGCAGTATTTT. Amino acid sequence: CASSLIPRLAGVPDTQYF.

This chain links TRBV2 with TRBJ2-1; TRBD1 agrees at 8 bases. J was trimmed by 8 bases and V by 8 bases; bases with no gene match: 11. The CDR3 is made up of 14 amino acids. CDR1 and CDR2 from the germline V gene are SNHLY and FYNNEI. Written as DNA, the CDR3 is TGTGCCAGCCGTTTTGACAGGGGAGACGATGAGCAGTTCTTC. Protein sequence: CASRFDRGDDEQFF. Filled out from reference TRBV2 and TRBJ2-1, the complete variable domain reads EPEVTQTPSHQVTQMGQEVILRCVPISNHLYFYWYRQILGQKVEFLVSFYNNEISEKSEIFDDQFSVERPDGSNFTLKIRSTKLEDSAMYFCASRFDRGDDEQFFGPGTRLTVL.

The chain joins TRBV4-3 to TRBJ1-1; D gene uncertain. CDR3 length equals 13 residues. The germline V and J ends were trimmed by 1 base and 1 base, with 4 bases remaining between them. The germline CDR1 and CDR2 sequences are LGHNA and YSLEER. This CDR3 is CASSQAGNTEAFF. CDR3 coding DNA: TGCGCCAGCAGCCAAGCTGGGAACACTGAAGCTTTCTTT.

This clonotype was observed at least ten times. The chain recombines TRBV6-5 with TRBJ1-1; no definite D call. Trimming took 0 bases from V and 4 from J, leaving 12 bases between them. The CDR3 consists of 15 residues. Germline values: CDR1 MNHEY, CDR2 SVGAGI. The CDR3 reads CASSYSFREATEAFF. CDR3 nucleotides: TGTGCCAGCAGTTACTCGTTTAGGGAGGCCACTGAAGCTTTCTTT.

This clonotype has a handful of counts. DNA of the CDR3: TGTGCCAGCAGCCAAGTTTCGAGGGGGGCGAAAACAGATACGCAGTATTTT. This translates into CASSQVSRGAKTDTQYF. The V and J genes are TRBV3-1 and TRBJ2-3; tentatively, D is TRBD1 or TRBD2 (6 bases each). Per germline, CDR1 LGHDT and CDR2 YNNKEL (reference sequence). The V gene lost 1 base and the J gene lost 3 bases, with 17 bases spanning the gap. This CDR3 has 17 amino acids.

J is TRBJ2-7 and V is TRBV28; D perhaps matches TRBD1 (6 bases). CDR1 is MDHEN, CDR2 SYDVKM, per germline. The CDR3 length is 14 residues. V dropped 5 bases and J dropped 2 bases, with 13 bases sitting between them. The chain's CDR3 is CASSATGPPYEQYF. Here the CDR3 DNA reads TGTGCCAGCAGTGCGACAGGACCTCCCTACGAGCAGTACTTC.

This chain joins TRBV12-3 or TRBV12-4 and TRBJ2-7, with a weak D call TRBD2 (7 bases). V lost 7 bases, J lost 2 bases, and 24 bases lay in between. This CDR3 contains 17 residues. The CDR3 here is CASTMHLGGRIPYEQYF. CDR3 DNA sequence: TGTGCCAGCACCATGCACCTGGGGGGGCGAATCCCCTACGAGCAGTACTTC.

V and J are TRBV23-1 and TRBJ2-5; D unclear. TRBV23-1 carries the ORF label, with uncertain function. V was shortened by 3 bases and J by 5 bases, with 13 bases between the two germline ends. The CDR3 length is 14 residues. CDR3 bases: TGCGCCAGCAGTCATTCGGTCGTAGGCGAGACCCAGTACTTC. The encoded protein is CASSHSVVGETQYF.

The chain is built from TRBV25-1 and TRBJ1-2, with 9 bases fitting TRBD1. V trimming: 11 bases; J trimming: 8 bases; junction bases outside the gene matches: 15. Germline CDR1 MGHDK, CDR2 SYGVNS. The length of the CDR3 is 14 residues. The CDR3 DNA follows: TGTGCCTCCCAGCAGGGGGACAGGGTGGGCGGCTACACCTTC. This encodes CASQQGDRVGGYTF.

This clonotype was detected ten times or more. The chain is built from TRBV7-2 and TRBJ2-5; TRBD1 aligns across 7 bases. J gave up 5 bases and V 0 bases, and 6 bases lay outside the gene matches. The CDR3 is 15 residues long. The germline V gene encodes CDR1 SGHTA and CDR2 FQGNSA. CDR3: CASSLARGRWETQYF. The CDR3 DNA is TGTGCCAGCAGCTTAGCGAGGGGGCGGTGGGAGACCCAGTACTTC. The full variable domain, completed using reference TRBV7-2 and TRBJ2-5, is GAGVSQSPSNKVTEKGKDVELRCDPISGHTALYWYRQSLGQGLEFLIYFQGNSAPDKSGLPSDRFSAERTGGSVSTLTIQRTQQEDSAVYLCASSLARGRWETQYFGPGTRLLVL.

In this sample, this clonotype turned up many times. The chain recombines TRBV6-2 or TRBV6-3 with TRBJ2-7; D gene ambiguous. CDR1 is MNHEY, CDR2 SVGEGT, per germline. This CDR3 has 12 residues. The V end lost 2 bases, the J end lost 4 bases, and 6 bases lay between the germline ends. The chain's CDR3 is CASSYAGYEQYF. CDR3 nucleotides: TGTGCCAGCAGTTACGCAGGATACGAGCAGTACTTC.

This clonotype was seen many times. V gene TRBV12-3 or TRBV12-4 combines with J gene TRBJ1-5; no clear D. Between the trimmed V and J ends, which lost 0 bases and 12 bases, there was a span of 15 bases. The CDR3 extends over 14 amino acids. The CDR3 sequence is CASSLAQGSWSQHF. As DNA, the CDR3 is TGTGCCAGCAGTTTAGCGCAAGGGTCATGGAGCCAGCATTTT.

This chain connects TRBV11-1 to TRBJ2-3; 12 bases align to TRBD2. After removal of 5 bases from V and 0 bases from J, the junction contained 9 bases not matched to a gene. CDR1 SGHAT and CDR2 FQDESV come from the germline V gene (reference sequence). CDR3 length equals 18 residues. The CDR3 protein is CASSPTLAGGRSTDTQYF. Here the CDR3 DNA reads TGTGCCAGCAGCCCGACACTAGCGGGGGGTCGGAGCACAGATACGCAGTATTTT.

The chain employs TRBV7-9 and TRBJ1-2; D may be TRBD1 (5 bases). The CDR3 loop spans 14 amino acids. Looked up from germline, CDR1 is SEHNR and CDR2 is FQNEAQ (reference sequence). The germline V and J ends were trimmed by 5 bases and 5 bases, with 15 bases remaining between them. This chain's CDR3 is CASSALGTSYGYTF. The DNA of the CDR3 is TGTGCCAGCAGCGCTCTAGGGACCTCGTATGGCTACACCTTC.

This clonotype has just a few counts. V usage is TRBV20-1 and J usage is TRBJ2-1, with a tentative D call TRBD1 (6 bases). This CDR3 region has 16 residues. Germline V CDR1 and CDR2: DFQATT, SNEGSKA (reference sequence). Trimming left V 0 bases short and J 0 bases short, with 12 bases between. The CDR3 DNA sequence: TGCAGTGCTAGAGATCGGGACAAAAACTCCTACAATGAGCAGTTCTTC. This gives the protein CSARDRDKNSYNEQFF.

This clonotype was counted between two and nine times. The chain recombines TRBV29-1 with TRBJ2-1; a weak D match, TRBD1 (6 bases). V lost 3 bases and J lost 12, with 18 bases in between. This CDR3 spans 13 amino acids. CDR1 is SQVTM, CDR2 ANQGSEA, per germline. CDR3 in DNA: TGCAGCGTTGACAGGGGAAGGGCTGGGGGGCAGTTCTTC. This codes for CSVDRGRAGGQFF.

This chain connects TRBV5-1 to TRBJ2-3; D is ambiguous. V was clipped by 3 bases and J by 5 bases, with 16 bases between them. Per germline, CDR1 SGHRS and CDR2 YFSETQ. This CDR3 is 15 amino acids long. CDR3 sequence: CASSSPAGLRDTQYF. The CDR3 DNA reads as TGCGCCAGCAGCTCTCCCGCCGGGCTAAGAGATACGCAGTATTTT.

J is TRBJ2-7 and V is TRBV14; unclear D gene. The CDR3 is 14 residues long. V lost 1 base, J lost 4 bases, and 11 bases lay in between. The germline gives CDR1 SGHDN, CDR2 FVKESK. The CDR3 region is CASSQALKDYEQYF. Written as DNA, the CDR3 is TGTGCCAGCAGCCAAGCCCTTAAGGATTACGAGCAGTACTTC.

The chain joins TRBV19 to TRBJ1-1; no reliable D call. V was cut by 5 bases and J by 4 bases, with 11 bases left in between. This CDR3 contains 13 residues. The germline CDR1 and CDR2 sequences are LNHDA and SQIVND (reference sequence). The CDR3 spells CASSLWTTTEAFF. In DNA form, the CDR3 reads TGTGCCAGTAGTCTCTGGACGACCACTGAAGCTTTCTTT.

The rearrangement joins TRBV20-1 to TRBJ2-2; D ambiguous. The V end was cut by 4 bases, the J end by 2 bases, with 8 bases between. CDR1 and CDR2 from the germline V gene are DFQATT and SNEGSKA (reference sequence). CDR3 size: 13 residues. The CDR3 DNA sequence: TGCAGTGCTACTTTCGTCAACACCGGGGAGCTGTTTTTT. This encodes CSATFVNTGELFF.